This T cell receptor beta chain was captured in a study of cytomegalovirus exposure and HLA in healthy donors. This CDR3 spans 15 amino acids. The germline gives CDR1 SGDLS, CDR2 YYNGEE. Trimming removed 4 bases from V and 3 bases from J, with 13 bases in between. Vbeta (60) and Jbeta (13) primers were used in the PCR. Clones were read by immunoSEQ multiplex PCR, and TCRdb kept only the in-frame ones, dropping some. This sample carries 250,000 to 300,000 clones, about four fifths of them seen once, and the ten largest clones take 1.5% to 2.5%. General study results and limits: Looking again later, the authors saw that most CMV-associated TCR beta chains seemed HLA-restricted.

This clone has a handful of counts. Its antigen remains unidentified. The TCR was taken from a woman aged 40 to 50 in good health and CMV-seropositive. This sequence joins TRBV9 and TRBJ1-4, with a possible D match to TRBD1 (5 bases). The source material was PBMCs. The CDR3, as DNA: TGTGCCAGCAGCCCTACAGGAGTGTCTAATGAAAAACTGTTTTTT. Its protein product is CASSPTGVSNEKLFF.